These 2 T cell receptor beta chains were sequenced from one sample in a study of post-analysis software for immune sequencing data. Antigens of these TCRs are unknown. TCR beta cDNA libraries included unique molecular identifiers. TCRdb fed the PCR reads into MiXCR, producing one record per CDR3 protein. This sample has about 680,000 distinct CDR3 sequences, with approximately 60% found just once. General study results and limits: Comparison of patients with controls showed five TRBV segments more frequent in patients, TRBV5-6, TRBV5-1 and TRBV20-1 among them.

The sample was blood. The receptors stem from a girl aged 2-10 years with multiple sclerosis.

V and J are TRBV6-6 and TRBJ2-5; possible D gene TRBD2, 6 bases. With the DNA end fitting TRBJ2-7 better, the J assignment may be wrong. CDR3 length equals 15 residues. Germline CDR1 and CDR2: MNHNY and SVGAGI (reference sequence). The CDR3 is CASKEEGTYLLEQYF. The CDR3 nucleotides read TGTGCCAGCAAAGAGGAGGGGACTTATCTACTCGAGCAGTACTTC.

This clonotype came up a few times. The genes are TRBV12-3 or TRBV12-4 and TRBJ2-3; D unresolved. The CDR3 is made up of 14 amino acids. The germline V and J ends were trimmed by 6 bases and 7 bases, with 17 bases remaining between them. The CDR3: CASSLIPFPNTQYF. In nucleotides, the CDR3 is TGTGCCAGCAGCCTCATCCCTTTTCCTAATACGCAGTATTTT.